The 20 T cell receptor beta chains reported below all come from one sample, sequenced in a study of control samples from healthy donors and cancer patients. The assay was immunoSEQ multiplex PCR, and TCRdb's table has in-frame clones only and misses some. The table lists more than 70,000 clones, about 89% of them singletons. Sequencing input: blood. The source of these receptors is a woman in her 30s in good health.

This sequence joins TRBV5-4 and TRBJ2-5; either TRBD1 or TRBD2 may supply D (6 bases each). The CDR3 length is 15 residues. Trimming took off 0 bases at V and 1 base at J, with 10 bases between the two ends. Germline CDR1 and CDR2: SGHNT and YYREEE (reference sequence). The CDR3 loop reads CASSLGGASQETQYF. The CDR3 nucleotides read TGTGCCAGCAGCTTGGGGGGGGCCTCCCAAGAGACCCAGTACTTC.

This sequence joins TRBV12-3 or TRBV12-4 and TRBJ1-1; D perhaps matches TRBD1 (5 bases). Trimming shortened V by 7 bases and J by 5 bases, and 14 bases separated the two germline ends. This CDR3 has 13 residues. Here the CDR3 reads CASTESRATEAFF. The CDR3 DNA reads as TGTGCCAGCACGGAAAGCAGGGCAACTGAAGCTTTCTTT.

Note on this clone: One end of the junction varies from germline; a read error may be responsible. V gene TRBV7-8 combines with J gene TRBJ2-3, with 13 bases lining up with TRBD2. The CDR3 contains 15 residues. CDR1 is SGHVS, CDR2 FQNEAQ, per germline. The DNA of the CDR3 is TGTGCCAGCAGCCCCGGGACTAGCGGGAATAGGCCCCTAGGTTTT. It encodes CASSPGTSGNRPLGF.

This clone was recorded only once. The chain recombines TRBV5-8 with TRBJ2-3; D perhaps matches TRBD2 (7 bases). The germline CDR1 and CDR2 sequences are SGHTS and YDEGEE. This CDR3 is 14 amino acids long. The ends were cut back, 3 bases at V and 4 bases at J, with 12 bases in the middle. CDR3 in DNA: TGTGCCAGCAGCTATTCGGGGGGCCCAGATACGCAGTATTTT. Its protein is CASSYSGGPDTQYF. The variable domain in full, completed from reference TRBV5-8 and TRBJ2-3, reads EAGVTQSPTHLIKTRGQQATLRCSPISGHTSVYWYQQALGLGLQFLLWYDEGEERNRGNFPPRFSGRQFPNYSSELNVNALELEDSALYLCASSYSGGPDTQYFGPGTRLTVL.

This sequence joins TRBV28 and TRBJ2-7; 7 nucleotides line up with TRBD2. The CDR3 spans 15 residues. The germline gives CDR1 MDHEN, CDR2 SYDVKM. The V and J ends lost 5 bases and 2 bases, in that order; junction bases with no gene match: 9. The CDR3: CASSTRGERAYEQYF. DNA of the CDR3: TGTGCCAGCAGTACCCGGGGGGAAAGAGCCTACGAGCAGTACTTC.

The chain links TRBV5-8 to TRBJ2-1, with D perhaps given as TRBD1 or TRBD2 (6 bases each). The CDR3 is made up of 16 amino acids. Trimming took off 4 bases at V and 1 base at J, with 15 bases between the two ends. Germline lookup yields CDR1 SGHTS and CDR2 YDEGEE. The CDR3 region has the DNA TGTGCCAGCAGCAGGGGGGACAATCCTTCCTACAATGAGCAGTTCTTC. This encodes CASSRGDNPSYNEQFF. The full variable domain, completed using reference TRBV5-8 and TRBJ2-1, is EAGVTQSPTHLIKTRGQQATLRCSPISGHTSVYWYQQALGLGLQFLLWYDEGEERNRGNFPPRFSGRQFPNYSSELNVNALELEDSALYLCASSRGDNPSYNEQFFGPGTRLTVL.

The V gene is TRBV6-1, the J gene TRBJ1-5; D call uncertain. Germline V CDR1 and CDR2: MNHNS, SASEGT. The V end was cut by 1 base, the J end by 6 bases, with 10 bases between. The CDR3 length is 14 residues. CDR3 DNA: TGTGCCAGCAGTGAAGGTCTCTCTGCTCAGCCCCAGCATTTT. Its translation: CASSEGLSAQPQHF.

The chain employs TRBV5-6 and TRBJ1-2; D not resolved. The CDR3 sequence is 14 residues long. Germline CDR1 and CDR2: SGHDT and YYEEEE. V lost 0 bases, J lost 8 bases, and 14 bases lay in between. This CDR3 is CASSLELGLYGYTF. The CDR3 DNA sequence: TGTGCCAGCAGCTTGGAATTAGGGCTCTACGGCTACACCTTC. The whole variable domain, filled in from reference TRBV5-6 and TRBJ1-2, reads DAGVTQSPTHLIKTRGQQVTLRCSPKSGHDTVSWYQQALGQGPQFIFQYYEEEERQRGNFPDRFSGHQFPNYSSELNVNALLLGDSALYLCASSLELGLYGYTFGSGTRLTVV.

V gene TRBV9 combines with J gene TRBJ1-2; D possibly corresponds to TRBD1 (5 bases). CDR3 length equals 15 residues. Germline CDR1 and CDR2: SGDLS and YYNGEE. V was clipped by 0 bases and J by 2 bases, with 11 bases between them. The CDR3 sequence is CASSVGWGGNYGYTF. The CDR3 nucleotides are TGTGCCAGCAGCGTAGGGTGGGGCGGGAACTATGGCTACACCTTC.

The chain has TRBV13 and TRBJ2-1; D perhaps matches TRBD1 (5 bases). This CDR3 is built from 12 residues. CDR1 and CDR2 (germline): PRHDT, FYEKMQ (reference sequence). V lost 3 bases and J 9 bases, leaving 9 bases between the germline ends. CDR3 sequence (DNA): TGTGCCAGCAGCTTTCGTAGGGGTGAGCAGTTCTTC. The encoded protein is CASSFRRGEQFF.

This chain links TRBV6-5 with TRBJ1-1, with 8 bases that match TRBD1. The trim removed 6 bases at V and 8 bases at J, leaving 8 bases unmatched. The CDR3 extends over 13 amino acids. Germline CDR1 and CDR2: MNHEY and SVGAGI. CDR3 nucleotide sequence: TGTGCCAGCAGCCTAAACCGGGACAGGGAAGCTTTCTTT. Encoded protein: CASSLNRDREAFF.

V gene TRBV7-2 combines with J gene TRBJ1-5; D unresolved. V shed 4 bases and J shed 1 base, with 17 bases lying between them. The CDR3 consists of 17 residues. Germline CDR1 and CDR2: SGHTA and FQGNSA. DNA for the CDR3: TGTGCCAGCAGCTCCCCCAGCAGGTATTCAAGCAATCAGCCCCAGCATTTT. Amino acids: CASSSPSRYSSNQPQHF.

This chain connects TRBV7-6 to TRBJ2-1; tentative D call: TRBD2 (5 bases). Trimming took off 3 bases at V and 6 bases at J, with 12 bases between the two ends. Germline V gene sequence: CDR1 SGHVS, CDR2 FNYEAQ. The CDR3 runs 14 residues. The CDR3 spells CASSLTGVANEQFF. The CDR3 DNA is TGTGCCAGCAGCTTGACCGGGGTAGCCAATGAGCAGTTCTTC.

The V and J genes are TRBV2 and TRBJ2-5; D might be TRBD1 (5 bases). Trimming cost V 8 bases and J 2 bases, with 12 bases left between them. Per the germline V gene, CDR1 is SNHLY and CDR2 is FYNNEI. The length of the CDR3 is 13 residues. This CDR3 reads CASSKGIQETQYF. The DNA of the CDR3 is TGTGCCAGCTCCAAGGGGATTCAAGAGACCCAGTACTTC.

J is TRBJ1-1 and V is TRBV27; D might be TRBD1 (5 bases). The ends were cut back, 6 bases at V and 1 base at J, with 9 bases in the middle. There are 13 residues in the CDR3. The germline CDR1 and CDR2 sequences are MNHEY and SMNVEV (reference sequence). CDR3 sequence: CASRTGGNTEAFF. In DNA, the CDR3 is TGTGCCAGCAGAACTGGGGGGAACACTGAAGCTTTCTTT.

This clone was seen a single time. J is TRBJ2-7 and V is TRBV9; D is unclear. V was cut by 0 bases and J by 3 bases, with 4 bases left in between. Looked up from germline, CDR1 is SGDLS and CDR2 is YYNGEE. The CDR3 consists of 12 residues. Here the CDR3 DNA reads TGTGCCAGCAGCGTAGGGCGCTACGAGCAGTACTTC. Translated: CASSVGRYEQYF.

The J gene is TRBJ1-2, the V gene TRBV7-9, with D maybe TRBD1 (6 bases). V lost 2 bases to trimming and J lost 5 bases, with 12 bases between them. There are 14 residues in the CDR3. CDR1 and CDR2 (germline): SEHNR, FQNEAQ (reference sequence). The CDR3 nucleotides are TGTGCCAGCAGCTTAAGCGGGGGCTTATATGGCTACACCTTC. Protein sequence: CASSLSGGLYGYTF.

The V gene is TRBV2, the J gene TRBJ1-5, with D tentatively TRBD1 (5 bases). Germline CDR1 is SNHLY and CDR2 is FYNNEI. V was pared by 5 bases and J by 3 bases, with 11 bases between. The CDR3 length is 14 residues. In nucleotides, the CDR3 is TGTGCCAGCAGTACCAGGGTTTACAATCAGCCCCAGCATTTT. Translated: CASSTRVYNQPQHF.

The chain links TRBV9 to TRBJ2-3, with D perhaps being TRBD1 or TRBD2 (6 bases each). The CDR3 sequence is 16 residues long. Germline V gene data show CDR1 as SGDLS and CDR2 as YYNGEE. Trimming shortened V by 4 bases and J by 1 base, and 16 bases separated the two germline ends. CDR3 amino acids: CASSPKAGHRTDTQYF. The CDR3 nucleotides are TGTGCCAGCAGCCCGAAGGCGGGACACCGCACAGATACGCAGTATTTT.

The chain is built from TRBV19 and TRBJ1-5; possible D gene TRBD1, 6 bases. Per germline, CDR1 LNHDA and CDR2 SQIVND (reference sequence). There are 16 residues in the CDR3. V lost 3 bases and J lost 0, with 12 bases in between. CDR3 sequence: CASSMQGTYSNQPQHF. DNA for the CDR3: TGTGCCAGTAGTATGCAGGGGACATATAGCAATCAGCCCCAGCATTTT.